The 28 T cell receptor beta chains listed next were all sequenced from one sample in a study of T cell changes during pregnancy in multiple sclerosis. Measured with immunoSEQ multiplex PCR; TCRdb has only the in-frame clones, and not every one. This sample has 50,000 to 70,000 clones, with 90% to 95% found just once. The input for sequencing was peripheral blood, taken in the third trimester of pregnancy. These receptors came from a female donor in good health, enrolled as a control in a pregnancy study.

The chain links TRBV7-2 to TRBJ2-3, with 8 bases aligning to TRBD2. Germline-derived CDR1 and CDR2 are SGHTA and FQGNSA. Unmatched junction bases numbered 7, after V lost 1 base and J lost 4 bases. The CDR3 spans 16 residues. This chain's CDR3 is CASSLGRAGAADTQYF. The CDR3 region has the DNA TGTGCCAGCAGCTTAGGTCGAGCGGGAGCGGCAGATACGCAGTATTTT.

The rearrangement joins TRBV19 to TRBJ2-5, with TRBD1 as a possible D gene (7 bases). Germline lookup yields CDR1 LNHDA and CDR2 SQIVND (reference sequence). V was clipped by 1 base and J by 5 bases, with 11 bases between them. The CDR3 sequence is 14 residues long. The chain's CDR3 is CASSIGPGGETQYF. DNA for the CDR3: TGTGCCAGTAGTATAGGTCCAGGGGGGGAGACCCAGTACTTC.

The genes are TRBV28 and TRBJ2-1; 12 bases are shared with TRBD2. CDR1 and CDR2 from the germline V gene are MDHEN and SYDVKM. This CDR3 has 15 residues. The junction had 6 bases not matched to a gene; V was cut back by 5 bases and J by 7 bases. CDR3 loop: CASSRLAGDVNEQFF. The CDR3 coding sequence is TGTGCCAGCAGTCGACTAGCGGGAGACGTGAATGAGCAGTTCTTC.

V is TRBV6-5 and J is TRBJ1-2; the D gene is possibly TRBD1 (5 bases). Trimming removed 6 bases at V and 8 bases at J, with 19 bases between. Germline assignment: CDR1 MNHEY and CDR2 SVGAGI. This CDR3 is 14 amino acids long. Here the CDR3 reads CASRRIGGEGGYTF. DNA of the CDR3: TGTGCCAGCAGACGTATCGGGGGGGAGGGGGGCTACACCTTC.

The V gene is TRBV15, the J gene TRBJ1-2; possible D gene TRBD1, 5 bases. The CDR3 length is 12 residues. The V and J ends lost 3 bases and 5 bases respectively, with 7 bases between them. Germline loops: CDR1 LNHNV, CDR2 YYDKDF (reference sequence). CDR3 in amino acids: CATSSSGYGYTF. The CDR3 DNA reads as TGTGCCACCAGCAGTTCAGGGTATGGCTACACCTTC.

The chain carries TRBV25-1 and TRBJ1-1; tentative D call: TRBD1 (5 bases). This CDR3 contains 14 residues. CDR1 and CDR2 from the germline V gene are MGHDK and SYGVNS. Trimming shortened V by 3 bases and J by 0 bases, and 8 bases separated the two germline ends. The CDR3 protein is CASSDWGLNTEAFF. Written as DNA, the CDR3 is TGTGCCAGCAGTGACTGGGGCTTGAACACTGAAGCTTTCTTT.

The chain links TRBV25-1 to TRBJ2-1; maybe TRBD2 (6 bases). V was cut by 1 base and J by 5 bases, with 12 bases left in between. CDR1 is MGHDK, CDR2 SYGVNS, per germline. This CDR3 contains 15 residues. CDR3 sequence: CASSEFIGGNNEQFF. CDR3 DNA sequence: TGTGCCAGCAGTGAATTTATTGGCGGGAACAATGAGCAGTTCTTC.

The genes are TRBV7-8 and TRBJ2-6, with D perhaps matching TRBD1 (6 bases). CDR3 size: 19 residues. Germline-derived CDR1 and CDR2 are SGHVS and FQNEAQ. V gave up 6 bases and J gave up 1 base, with 22 bases separating them. The CDR3 spells CASRELGAGQYSGANVLTF. CDR3 sequence (DNA): TGTGCCAGCAGGGAACTGGGGGCAGGGCAATATTCTGGGGCCAACGTCCTGACTTTC.

The chain is built from TRBV1 and TRBJ2-7; the table's D call of TRBD1 was not tested on the DNA. TRBV1 is shown as a pseudogene. The CDR3 covers 17 residues. The chain's CDR3 is CTSSQDWTVRLTYEQYF. The CDR3 DNA follows: TGCACCAGCAGCCAAGATTGGACAGTTCGGTTGACCTACGAGCAGTACTTC.

The V gene is TRBV2, the J gene TRBJ2-3; TRBD1 might be the D (6 bases). This CDR3 spans 17 amino acids. CDR1 SNHLY and CDR2 FYNNEI come from the germline V gene. V was shortened by 6 bases and J by 2 bases, with 21 bases between the two germline ends. For the CDR3, the DNA is TGTGCCAGCAGCGCCCCGGGACACCTTAGGAACACAGATACGCAGTATTTT. Protein: CASSAPGHLRNTDTQYF. The whole variable domain, filled in from reference TRBV2 and TRBJ2-3, reads EPEVTQTPSHQVTQMGQEVILRCVPISNHLYFYWYRQILGQKVEFLVSFYNNEISEKSEIFDDQFSVERPDGSNFTLKIRSTKLEDSAMYFCASSAPGHLRNTDTQYFGPGTRLTVL.

This clone was recorded only once. This rearrangement joins TRBV7-6 to TRBJ1-4; unclear D gene. V shed 5 bases and J shed 0 bases, with 13 bases lying between them. CDR3 size: 16 residues. From germline, CDR1 is SGHVS and CDR2 FNYEAQ. The CDR3 sequence: CASSPFYSPTNEKLFF. CDR3 coding DNA: TGTGCCAGCAGCCCGTTCTACAGTCCAACTAATGAAAAACTGTTTTTT. The variable domain in full, completed from reference TRBV7-6 and TRBJ1-4, reads GAGVSQSPRYKVTKRGQDVALRCDPISGHVSLYWYRQALGQGPEFLTYFNYEAQQDKSGLPNDRFSAERPEGSISTLTIQRTEQRDSAMYRCASSPFYSPTNEKLFFGSGTQLSVL.

This chain uses TRBV19 with TRBJ2-1, with D possibly being TRBD2 (5 bases). V lost 3 bases and J 2 bases, leaving 11 bases between the germline ends. Germline CDR1 reads LNHDA; CDR2 reads SQIVND (reference sequence). The CDR3 length is 15 residues. The CDR3 region is CASSISGNTYNEQFF. CDR3 bases: TGTGCCAGTAGTATTTCGGGGAATACCTACAATGAGCAGTTCTTC.

The CDR3 coding sequence is TGTGCCAGCAGTGCCCGGGACAGGGGGTTAGGAGAGACCCAGTACTTC. Translating gives CASSARDRGLGETQYF. This chain connects TRBV25-1 to TRBJ2-5; 11 nucleotides line up with TRBD1. The ends lost 4 bases at V and 4 bases at J; junction bases unmatched: 8. The germline V gene has CDR1 MGHDK and CDR2 SYGVNS. The CDR3 runs to 16 residues.

This clone occurred once. The rearrangement joins TRBV5-1 to TRBJ1-2; 9 bases fit TRBD1. This CDR3 comprises 14 residues. Germline V gene data show CDR1 as SGHRS and CDR2 as YFSETQ. V lost 4 bases to trimming and J lost 8 bases; unmatched junction nucleotides: 9. DNA for the CDR3: TGCGCCAGCAGCGGAGGGACAGGGTCTTCGGGCTACACCTTC. It yields the protein CASSGGTGSSGYTF.

The rearrangement joins TRBV9 to TRBJ1-2; D gene ambiguous. CDR3 length: 13 residues. With 0 bases removed from V and 7 bases from J, the gap between germline ends came to 10 bases. Germline V gene sequence: CDR1 SGDLS, CDR2 YYNGEE. This chain's CDR3 is CASSVEVGSGYTF. CDR3 DNA sequence: TGTGCCAGCAGCGTAGAGGTCGGGAGTGGCTACACCTTC.

The gene calls are TRBV28 and TRBJ2-7, with 15 positions matching TRBD2. This CDR3 has 19 amino acids. J lost 5 bases, V lost 5 bases, and 16 bases had no gene match. Germline lookup yields CDR1 MDHEN and CDR2 SYDVKM. The CDR3 here is CASSPTPWTSGRGGHEQYF. CDR3 nucleotides: TGTGCCAGCAGTCCGACCCCCTGGACTAGCGGGAGGGGAGGGCACGAGCAGTACTTC.

This chain connects TRBV6-1 to TRBJ1-6, with TRBD1 matching over 7 bases. The CDR3 has 13 residues. CDR1 and CDR2 from the germline V gene are MNHNS and SASEGT. V lost 9 bases and J lost 5; bases outside the gene matches: 4. Here the CDR3 reads CASTGANNSPLHF. Written as DNA, the CDR3 is TGTGCCAGTACAGGGGCCAATAATTCACCCCTCCACTTT.

The CDR3 region is CASEAGTSSYEQYF. CDR3 DNA: TGTGCCAGCGAGGCCGGGACTAGCTCCTACGAGCAGTACTTC. The chain recombines TRBV6-1 with TRBJ2-7; 8 bases line up with TRBD2. Germline V CDR1 and CDR2: MNHNS, SASEGT. Trimming removed 8 bases from V and 0 bases from J; junction bases left unmatched: 6. The CDR3 has 14 amino acids.

The rearrangement links TRBV19 to TRBJ1-2; 9 positions match TRBD1. Per the germline V gene, CDR1 is LNHDA and CDR2 is SQIVND (reference sequence). The CDR3 runs 14 residues. Trimming cost V 3 bases and J 8 bases; bases outside gene matches: 7. The CDR3 loop reads CASSIRTGGQGYTF. The CDR3 DNA reads TGTGCCAGTAGTATCCGAACAGGGGGCCAGGGCTACACCTTC.

This chain links TRBV6-1 with TRBJ1-1; 8 bases align to TRBD1. The V and J ends lost 6 bases and 0 bases, in that order; junction bases with no gene match: 6. Germline values: CDR1 MNHNS, CDR2 SASEGT. The CDR3 loop spans 15 amino acids. The CDR3 sequence is CASRAGQGVNTEAFF. The CDR3 DNA reads as TGTGCCAGCAGGGCAGGACAGGGCGTGAACACTGAAGCTTTCTTT.

V and J are TRBV5-6 and TRBJ2-7; TRBD2 aligns across 7 bases. The V gene end was trimmed by 4 bases and the J gene end by 6 bases; junction bases not matched to a gene: 10. CDR3 length: 14 amino acids. In germline, CDR1 is SGHDT, CDR2 YYEEEE. The CDR3 reads CASSPLGGGGEQYF. CDR3 DNA: TGTGCCAGCAGCCCACTTGGGGGGGGAGGCGAGCAGTACTTC.

This clone was recorded once. The chain recombines TRBV5-4 with TRBJ2-3; D possibly corresponds to TRBD1 (6 bases). V lost 4 bases to trimming and J lost 4 bases, with 13 bases between them. This CDR3 is built from 14 residues. CDR1 is SGHNT and CDR2 is YYREEE in the germline V gene (reference sequence). The CDR3 DNA is TGTGCCAGCAGCCATACAGGGCGGGCAGATACGCAGTATTTT. Protein: CASSHTGRADTQYF.

The chain links TRBV5-1 to TRBJ2-2; tentatively, D is TRBD1 (6 bases). CDR1 is SGHRS and CDR2 is YFSETQ in the germline V gene. There are 16 residues in the CDR3. Trimming removed 1 base from V and 1 base from J, with 11 bases in between. DNA of the CDR3: TGCGCCAGCAGCTTGTGGTGGGACAAGAACACCGGGGAGCTGTTTTTT. Translation: CASSLWWDKNTGELFF.

The CDR3 sequence: CASTPGGGPLNEQFF. The DNA for the CDR3 is TGTGCCAGCACCCCTGGGGGAGGGCCTCTTAATGAGCAGTTCTTC. The genes are TRBV11-2 and TRBJ2-1, with TRBD2 matching over 7 bases. Trimming took 7 bases from V and 7 from J; bases not matched to a gene: 13. Germline CDR1 is SGHAT and CDR2 is FQNNGV. The CDR3 sequence is 15 residues long.

The chain carries TRBV4-1 and TRBJ2-1; D possibly corresponds to TRBD1 (6 bases). This CDR3 contains 17 residues. V dropped 8 bases and J dropped 5 bases, with 25 bases sitting between them. Per germline, CDR1 MGHRA and CDR2 YSYEKL. The CDR3 bases are TGCGCCAGCGGGCCCGTTCCGGGACAAGATTACCACAATGAGCAGTTCTTC. It yields the protein CASGPVPGQDYHNEQFF.

The chain has TRBV9 and TRBJ1-1; no clear D. Germline CDR1 reads SGDLS; CDR2 reads YYNGEE. Trimming pared 3 bases from V and 6 bases from J, leaving 12 bases between. This CDR3 is built from 13 residues. CDR3 residues: CASSAPSSAEAFF. DNA for the CDR3: TGTGCCAGCAGCGCCCCGAGTAGCGCTGAAGCTTTCTTT.

The chain recombines TRBV10-3 with TRBJ1-1; D unclear. V lost 2 bases and J 1 base, leaving 11 bases between the germline ends. The CDR3 loop spans 15 amino acids. CDR1 and CDR2 from the germline V gene are ENHRY and SYGVKD. The CDR3 spells CAISEGGQRNTEAFF. DNA for the CDR3: TGTGCCATCAGTGAGGGAGGCCAGAGGAACACTGAAGCTTTCTTT.

This sequence joins TRBV15 and TRBJ2-1; no firm D call. The CDR3 consists of 12 residues. Per the germline V gene, CDR1 is LNHNV and CDR2 is YYDKDF (reference sequence). V lost 1 base to trimming and J lost 16 bases, with 14 bases between them. CDR3 DNA sequence: TGTGCCACCAGCAGAGCCGTAACTCCTCTTTTCTTC. Its protein product is CATSRAVTPLFF.